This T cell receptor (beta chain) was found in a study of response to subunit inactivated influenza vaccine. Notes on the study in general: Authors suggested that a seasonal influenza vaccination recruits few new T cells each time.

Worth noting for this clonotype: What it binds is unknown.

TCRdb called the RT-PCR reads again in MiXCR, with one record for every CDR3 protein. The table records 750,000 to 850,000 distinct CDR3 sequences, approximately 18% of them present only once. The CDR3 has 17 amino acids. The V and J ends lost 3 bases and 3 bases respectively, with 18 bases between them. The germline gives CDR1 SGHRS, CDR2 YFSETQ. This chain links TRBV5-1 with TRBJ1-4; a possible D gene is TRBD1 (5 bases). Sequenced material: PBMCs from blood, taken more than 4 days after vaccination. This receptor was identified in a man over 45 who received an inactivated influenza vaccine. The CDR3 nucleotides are TGCGCCAGCAGCTCCTTTGGGACCCCGAAGCCTAATGAAAAACTGTTTTTT. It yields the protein CASSSFGTPKPNEKLFF. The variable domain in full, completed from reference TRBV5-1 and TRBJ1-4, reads KAGVTQTPRYLIKTRGQQVTLSCSPISGHRSVSWYQQTPGQGLQFLFEYFSETQRNKGNFPGRFSGRQFSNSRSEMNVSTLELGDSALYLCASSSFGTPKPNEKLFFGSGTQLSVL.